The clone carrying this TCR beta chain came up a few times. As yet, its antigen is unknown. V lost 2 bases, J lost 6 bases, and 2 bases stayed unmatched. The CDR3 runs 13 residues. This record comes from a study of T cells after yellow fever vaccination. Regarding the study as a whole: Relatively few clonotypes were ones that appeared in both CD4 and CD8 compartments.

MiXCR was run by TCRdb on the 5' RACE reads, yielding one entry per CDR3 protein. The data show 300,000 to 400,000 distinct CDR3 sequences, around 8.1% seen once. This receptor was obtained from a man aged 18 to 30 who received the YFV17D yellow fever vaccine. Sequencing was performed on PBMCs, taken roughly seven weeks after the first yellow fever vaccination. The rearrangement uses TRBV12-3 or TRBV12-4 and TRBJ2-5, with 8 positions matching TRBD1. The CDR3 protein is CASSLNRGKTQYF. The CDR3 nucleotides read TGTGCCAGCAGTTTAAACAGGGGGAAGACCCAGTACTTC.